One and the same sample provided the 23 T cell receptor beta chains below, sequenced in a study of vaccination effects on CD4 cells after COVID-19. Libraries were prepared by immunoSEQ multiplex PCR; TCRdb keeps only in-frame clonotypes and omits some of them. This table has tens of thousands of clones, approximately 77% appearing once. What these receptors recognize is not known. In the ViraFEST assay, antigen-specific CD4+ clonotypes were identified by expansion after peptide-pool stimulation. At the end of about 9 days of culture, CD4+ T cells were isolated. The vaccine recipients had no prior SARS-CoV-2 infection, with negative nucleocapsid antibodies. Here the sequenced sample was CD4+ T cells from PBMCs cultured with HCoV-NL63 spike peptides, taken before COVID-19 vaccination. The receptor source for this set is a human donor who received a COVID-19 vaccine.

This clone has a handful of counts. The gene calls are TRBV5-1 and TRBJ2-7, with 7 bases fitting TRBD1. This CDR3 is built from 13 residues. The V gene's germline CDR1 is SGHRS and CDR2 YFSETQ. The V segment lost 0 bases and the J segment 7 bases; nucleotides outside the gene matches: 4. The CDR3 loop reads CASSLDRGREQYF. CDR3 coding DNA: TGCGCCAGCAGCTTGGACAGGGGAAGGGAGCAGTACTTC.

This clone came up a few times. J is TRBJ1-2 and V is TRBV30; D is undetermined. CDR1 GTSNPN and CDR2 SVGIG come from the germline V gene (reference sequence). This CDR3 has 8 residues. The V end was cut by 4 bases, the J end by 6 bases, with 0 bases between. CDR3 nucleotides: TGTGCCTGGAATGGCTACACCTTC. Its protein is CAWNGYTF.

The chain links TRBV28 to TRBJ2-3; 7 bases map to TRBD1. With 3 bases clipped from V and 2 bases from J, the junction kept 14 bases outside the gene matches. Germline loops: CDR1 MDHEN, CDR2 SYDVKM. The CDR3 contains 18 residues. CDR3 nucleotide sequence: TGTGCCAGCAGTTTTCCCTGGGACAGCTCCTACTTCACAGATACGCAGTATTTT. Translated, it gives CASSFPWDSSYFTDTQYF.

V usage is TRBV3-1 (or the pseudogene TRBV3-2) and J usage is TRBJ2-5; D call uncertain. Looked up from germline, CDR1 is LGHDT and CDR2 is YNNKEL (reference sequence). V shed 1 base and J shed 0 bases, with 9 bases lying between them. CDR3 length: 15 amino acids. CDR3 amino acids: CASSQGLGYQETQYF. CDR3 coding DNA: TGTGCCAGCAGCCAAGGCCTGGGGTACCAAGAGACCCAGTACTTC.

The rearrangement links TRBV6-5 to TRBJ2-7; a weak D match, TRBD1 (5 bases). The CDR3 consists of 14 residues. CDR1 and CDR2 (germline): MNHEY, SVGAGI. V shed 8 bases and J shed 2 bases, with 16 bases lying between them. The CDR3 DNA is TGTGCCAGCCAGATTTTGTCCAGGGCCTACGAGCAGTACTTC. Amino acid sequence: CASQILSRAYEQYF.

V usage is TRBV7-9 and J usage is TRBJ2-2; TRBD2 agrees at 13 bases. J gave up 4 bases and V 0 bases, and 8 bases lay outside the gene matches. This CDR3 contains 19 residues. Per germline, CDR1 SEHNR and CDR2 FQNEAQ (reference sequence). CDR3 in amino acids: CASSLAGKTSGGSTGELFF. In DNA form, the CDR3 reads TGTGCCAGCAGCTTAGCTGGGAAGACTAGCGGGGGGAGCACCGGGGAGCTGTTTTTT.

This chain connects TRBV15 to TRBJ1-4; 9 nucleotides match TRBD1. The CDR3 sequence is 16 residues long. V dropped 4 bases and J dropped 4; count of bases not matched to a gene: 7. In germline, CDR1 is LNHNV, CDR2 YYDKDF (reference sequence). CDR3 coding DNA: TGTGCCACCAGCACCGGGACAGGGTTGGGTAATGAAAAACTGTTTTTT. It encodes CATSTGTGLGNEKLFF.

The gene calls are TRBV7-2 and TRBJ2-7, with 8 bases matching TRBD2. This CDR3 is 14 amino acids long. Germline values: CDR1 SGHTA, CDR2 FQGNSA. The V and J ends lost 5 bases and 5 bases, in that order; junction bases with no gene match: 8. As DNA, the CDR3 is TGTGCCAGCAGCCCGGGGGGGCCTAAGAACGAGCAGTACTTC. Amino acid sequence: CASSPGGPKNEQYF.

The rearrangement links TRBV5-1 to TRBJ2-7, with 8 positions matching TRBD1. This CDR3 has 15 amino acids. Trimming cost V 8 bases and J 4 bases; bases outside gene matches: 14. The germline CDR1 and CDR2 sequences are SGHRS and YFSETQ. The CDR3 sequence is CASQPHGTGQYEQYF. The CDR3 region has the DNA TGCGCCAGTCAACCACACGGGACAGGCCAGTACGAGCAGTACTTC. The full variable domain, rest sourced from reference TRBV5-1 and TRBJ2-7, is KAGVTQTPRYLIKTRGQQVTLSCSPISGHRSVSWYQQTPGQGLQFLFEYFSETQRNKGNFPGRFSGRQFSNSRSEMNVSTLELGDSALYLCASQPHGTGQYEQYFGPGTRLTVT.

The rearrangement uses TRBV24-1 and TRBJ2-1; D uncertain. Germline V gene lookup returns CDR1 KGHDR and CDR2 SFDVKD. Trimming pared 5 bases from V and 4 bases from J, leaving 8 bases between. The CDR3 runs 13 residues. As DNA, the CDR3 is TGTGCCACCAGTGCTATACAGTACAATGAGCAGTTCTTC. This encodes CATSAIQYNEQFF.

The chain joins TRBV5-6 to TRBJ2-7; D not certain. V was trimmed by 0 bases and J by 4 bases, leaving 5 bases between them. The CDR3 runs 12 residues. Germline V CDR1 and CDR2: SGHDT, YYEEEE. The CDR3 DNA is TGTGCCAGCAGCTTGGCCCTATACGAGCAGTACTTC. Its protein product is CASSLALYEQYF.

The rearrangement links TRBV11-2 to TRBJ2-5; 11 positions agree with TRBD2. The CDR3 length is 15 residues. CDR1 SGHAT and CDR2 FQNNGV come from the germline V gene. J was trimmed by 5 bases and V by 6 bases; bases with no gene match: 8. Here the CDR3 DNA reads TGTGCCAGCAGACCTTTAGCGGGGGGGCTGGAGACCCAGTACTTC. This sequence encodes CASRPLAGGLETQYF.

The J gene is TRBJ2-3, the V gene TRBV30; 10 positions match TRBD2. V was clipped by 0 bases and J by 3 bases; unmatched bases: 3. Germline CDR1 is GTSNPN and CDR2 is SVGIG (reference sequence). This CDR3 is 15 amino acids long. DNA of the CDR3: TGTGCCTGGAGTGTTCCACTAGCGGGGACAGATACGCAGTATTTT. Translation gives CAWSVPLAGTDTQYF.

The genes are TRBV28 and TRBJ2-1; a weak D match, TRBD2 (5 bases). Germline assignment: CDR1 MDHEN and CDR2 SYDVKM. CDR3 length: 13 amino acids. V was pared by 7 bases and J by 5 bases, with 12 bases between. Here the CDR3 reads CASILTGDNEQFF. CDR3 in DNA: TGTGCCAGCATCCTTACCGGGGACAATGAGCAGTTCTTC.

CDR3: CASSPGVADTQYF. CDR3 sequence (DNA): TGTGCCAGCAGCCCTGGGGTAGCAGATACGCAGTATTTT. The chain uses TRBV9 and TRBJ2-3; no clear D gene. Germline-derived CDR1 and CDR2 are SGDLS and YYNGEE. Trimming took off 4 bases at V and 4 bases at J, with 10 bases between the two ends. The CDR3 totals 13 residues.

This rearrangement joins TRBV4-2 to TRBJ1-1; D perhaps matches TRBD1 (5 bases). Trimming cost V 0 bases and J 3 bases, with 5 bases left between them. This CDR3 is built from 13 residues. Per the germline V gene, CDR1 is LGHNA and CDR2 is YNFKEQ. The CDR3 DNA follows: TGTGCCAGCAGCCAAGACAGGGACACTGAAGCTTTCTTT. This gives the protein CASSQDRDTEAFF.

The genes are TRBV6-2 or TRBV6-3 and TRBJ1-5; TRBD1 might be the D (5 bases). Per the germline V gene, CDR1 is MNHEY and CDR2 is SVGEGT. Trimming shortened V by 0 bases and J by 3 bases, and 18 bases separated the two germline ends. This CDR3 comprises 18 residues. CDR3 in amino acids: CASSYSPLGRALNQPQHF. The CDR3, as DNA: TGTGCCAGCAGTTACTCCCCCCTCGGCAGGGCCCTCAATCAGCCCCAGCATTTT.

This clone has a handful of counts. The rearrangement links TRBV27 to TRBJ1-2; no reliable D call. There are 14 residues in the CDR3. CDR1 MNHEY and CDR2 SMNVEV come from the germline V gene (reference sequence). V was shortened by 6 bases and J by 3 bases, with 14 bases between the two germline ends. The CDR3 sequence is CASRDPGADYGYTF. In DNA, the CDR3 is TGTGCCAGCAGGGACCCAGGTGCGGACTATGGCTACACCTTC.

The rearrangement links TRBV7-2 to TRBJ1-2, with D hard to call. The V end was cut by 4 bases, the J end by 7 bases, with 13 bases between. Germline V gene data show CDR1 as SGHTA and CDR2 as FQGNSA. The CDR3 consists of 13 residues. CDR3 DNA sequence: TGTGCCAGCAGCTCAACGAGGGCCGCTGGCTACACCTTC. This sequence encodes CASSSTRAAGYTF. Full variable domain (missing parts from reference TRBV7-2 and TRBJ1-2): GAGVSQSPSNKVTEKGKDVELRCDPISGHTALYWYRQSLGQGLEFLIYFQGNSAPDKSGLPSDRFSAERTGGSVSTLTIQRTQQEDSAVYLCASSSTRAAGYTFGSGTRLTVV.

The genes are TRBV18 and TRBJ1-2; 10 nucleotides line up with TRBD1. The germline gives CDR1 KGHSH, CDR2 LQKENI. This CDR3 has 14 amino acids. V trimming: 4 bases; J trimming: 8 bases; junction bases outside the gene matches: 7. Here the CDR3 reads CASSQTGGAKGYTF. The DNA for the CDR3 is TGTGCCAGCTCACAGACAGGGGGCGCAAAAGGCTACACCTTC.

The chain employs TRBV12-3 or TRBV12-4 and TRBJ1-5; D remains ambiguous. The V and J ends lost 5 bases and 7 bases respectively, with 12 bases between them. The CDR3 is 13 residues long. The CDR3 region is CASSRHDGQPQHF. The DNA of the CDR3 is TGTGCCAGCAGTCGACATGATGGGCAGCCCCAGCATTTT.

The chain recombines TRBV7-9 with TRBJ2-2; tentatively, D is TRBD1 or TRBD2 (5 bases each). CDR3 size: 14 residues. Germline CDR1 and CDR2: SEHNR and FQNEAQ (reference sequence). Trimming took off 1 base at V and 7 bases at J, with 10 bases between the two ends. The CDR3 DNA reads as TGTGCCAGCAGCTTAGAGGGGACGCTCGGGGAGCTGTTTTTT. Translating it yields CASSLEGTLGELFF.

This clone showed up just once. The V and J genes are TRBV5-1 and TRBJ2-3; 9 bases agree with TRBD2. Unmatched junction bases numbered 5, after V lost 4 bases and J lost 5 bases. This CDR3 is built from 14 residues. The germline V gene encodes CDR1 SGHRS and CDR2 YFSETQ. This chain's CDR3 is CASSASGTVDTQYF. Here the CDR3 DNA reads TGCGCCAGCAGCGCTAGCGGGACGGTAGATACGCAGTATTTT.